This T cell receptor (beta chain) was obtained from a study of T cell responses to AZD1222 COVID-19 vaccine. Some clones are missing from TCRdb's copy, which holds only in-frame ones; the method was immunoSEQ multiplex PCR. The repertoire consists of some 150,000 clones, with roughly nine tenths occurring once and the leading ten covering roughly 3.1%. From germline, CDR1 is LGHDT and CDR2 YNNKEL (reference sequence). The CDR3 has 15 amino acids. Trimming removed 0 bases at V and 0 bases at J, with 9 bases between. Sequences were derived from peripheral blood, sampled on day 0 of AZD1222 vaccination. The chain carries TRBV3-1 (or the pseudogene TRBV3-2) and TRBJ2-7, with no clear D. This clonotype was obtained from an adult in good health. CDR3 bases: TGTGCCAGCAGCCAAGATTTCGCGAGCTCCTACGAGCAGTACTTC. Translated, it gives CASSQDFASSYEQYF.